The text below deals with one T cell receptor (beta chain). The sample is drawn from a study of blood T cell repertoires in COVID-19. Turning to the study itself: Spain, Italy and the United States supplied samples that represented acute and convalescent COVID-19. The cDNA or gDNA used as material had been derived from T cells, B-cell-depleted T cells, or PBMCs.

The CDR3 is 16 amino acids. With 4 bases removed from V and 5 bases from J, the gap between germline ends came to 20 bases. The germline CDR1 and CDR2 sequences are LGHDT and YNNKEL (reference sequence). This table comes from immunoSEQ multiplex PCR, and its TCRdb copy is limited to in-frame clones, with some not included. The table has 200,000 to 250,000 clones, roughly 80% seen once. The genes are TRBV3-1 (or the pseudogene TRBV3-2) and TRBJ2-5, with TRBD2 as a possible D gene (6 bases). The source of this sequence is a woman in her seventies with acute or convalescent COVID-19. Sequenced sample: peripheral blood. This CDR3 reads CASSRQLASIGETQYF. The CDR3 nucleotides are TGTGCCAGCAGCCGCCAACTAGCATCAATAGGGGAGACCCAGTACTTC.